This T cell receptor (beta chain) stems from a study of cytomegalovirus exposure and HLA in healthy donors. As for the study in general: Unique TCRs from HLA-typed donors, approximately 80 million of them, were held in an early data release. Study outcomes and limitations: CMV serostatus was the only immune exposure information that was available.

Use of 60 Vbeta and 13 Jbeta primers characterized the PCR. Sequencing used immunoSEQ multiplex PCR; TCRdb keeps in-frame clones, though not all of them. The data show 210,000 or so clones, approximately 82% seen once. For this clone: Its antigen is still unknown.

The germline V and J ends were trimmed by 0 bases and 5 bases, with 13 bases remaining between them. The germline gives CDR1 SGHAT, CDR2 FQNNGV. This CDR3 is built from 15 residues. Specimen: PBMCs. The genes are TRBV11-2 and TRBJ2-5; D ambiguous. This TCR was sampled from a man in his late teens or twenties in good health and CMV-seronegative. For the CDR3, the DNA is TGTGCCAGCAGCTTAGATCGTGCGAGCCGGGAGACCCAGTACTTC. Translating gives CASSLDRASRETQYF.